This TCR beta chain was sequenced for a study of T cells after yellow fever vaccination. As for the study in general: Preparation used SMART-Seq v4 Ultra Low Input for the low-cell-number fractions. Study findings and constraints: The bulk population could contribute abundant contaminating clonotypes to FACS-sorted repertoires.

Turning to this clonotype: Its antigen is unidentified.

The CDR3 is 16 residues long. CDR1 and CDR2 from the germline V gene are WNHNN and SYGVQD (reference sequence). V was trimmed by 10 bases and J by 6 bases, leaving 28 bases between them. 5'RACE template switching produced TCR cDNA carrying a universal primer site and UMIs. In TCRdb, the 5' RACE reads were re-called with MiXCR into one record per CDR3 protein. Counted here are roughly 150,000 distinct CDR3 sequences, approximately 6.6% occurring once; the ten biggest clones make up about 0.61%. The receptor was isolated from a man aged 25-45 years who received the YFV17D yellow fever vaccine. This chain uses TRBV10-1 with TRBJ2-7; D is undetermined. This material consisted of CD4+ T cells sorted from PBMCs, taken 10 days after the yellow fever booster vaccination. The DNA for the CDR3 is TGCGCCACCCTAGTTTGCAGCCCCCTGAAGGGTCGCGAGCAGTACTTC. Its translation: CATLVCSPLKGREQYF.